Presented here are 5 T cell receptor beta chains from one specimen sequenced in a study of CD8 T cells in Susac syndrome. The RNA, 0.5 to 1 ug, was put through reverse transcription using random hexamers. TCRdb ran MiXCR on the immunoSEQ multiplex PCR reads and lists one entry per CDR3 protein. The sample shows 100,000 to 150,000 distinct CDR3 sequences, 90% to 95% of them seen only once. Sequencing was done on a sample of CD4+ T cells from PBMCs. The receptor set was obtained from a human donor in good health.

The chain links TRBV28 to TRBJ2-7; 10 positions agree with TRBD1. Germline trimming cut 2 bases from V and 2 bases from J; bases unmatched to any gene: 15. CDR1 and CDR2 (germline): MDHEN, SYDVKM. The CDR3 sequence is 19 residues long. The CDR3 DNA is TGTGCCAGCAGTTTAGACCGTAGACAGGGGGCAGGATTGACCTACGAGCAGTACTTC. Translated: CASSLDRRQGAGLTYEQYF.

This rearrangement joins TRBV23-1 to TRBJ1-1; D is perhaps TRBD1 (5 bases). TRBV23-1 is an ORF; its function is uncertain. V lost 0 bases and J lost 1, with 15 bases in between. This CDR3 comprises 17 residues. CDR3 bases: TGCGCCAGCAGTCAATCTTTGAGGGGAAACGGGAACACTGAAGCTTTCTTT. This codes for CASSQSLRGNGNTEAFF.

This chain links TRBV27 with TRBJ1-1; no reliable D call. Germline CDR1 and CDR2: MNHEY and SMNVEV (reference sequence). Between the trimmed V and J ends, which lost 4 bases and 5 bases, there was a span of 14 bases. This CDR3 spans 14 amino acids. The CDR3 here is CASSSAEMGTEAFF. CDR3 coding DNA: TGTGCCAGCAGTTCGGCGGAAATGGGGACTGAAGCTTTCTTT.

This clonotype appeared a single time. V and J are TRBV20-1 and TRBJ1-1, with D uncertain. Germline CDR1 and CDR2: DFQATT and SNEGSKA (reference sequence). With 5 bases removed from V and 0 bases from J, the gap between germline ends came to 10 bases. The CDR3 extends over 13 amino acids. As DNA, the CDR3 is TGCAGTGCTTGGATGACGGTGAACACTGAAGCTTTCTTT. It is translated as CSAWMTVNTEAFF.

The rearrangement uses TRBV12-3 or TRBV12-4 and TRBJ2-7; 12 bases fit TRBD1. The CDR3 contains 14 residues. V lost 6 bases to trimming and J lost 5 bases; unmatched junction nucleotides: 5. CDR3 loop: CASSPGQGANEQYF. The CDR3 DNA reads TGTGCCAGCAGCCCGGGACAGGGGGCGAACGAGCAGTACTTC.